Below, 8 T cell receptor beta chains from the same sample are listed, as sequenced in a study of T cell responses to AZD1222 COVID-19 vaccine. Libraries were prepared by immunoSEQ multiplex PCR; TCRdb keeps only in-frame clonotypes and omits some of them. The sample carries roughly 160,000 clones, around 88% recorded once. Specimen: peripheral blood, collected 28 days after the second AZD1222 dose. These receptors were obtained from an adult who received the AZD1222 COVID-19 vaccine.

The CDR3 sequence is CASSQTGTRNIQYF. CDR3 bases: TGTGCCAGCAGTCAAACAGGGACGCGGAACATTCAGTACTTC. The chain is built from TRBV6-2 or TRBV6-3 and TRBJ2-4; possible D gene TRBD1, 6 bases. V was clipped by 5 bases and J by 7 bases, with 15 bases between them. The germline CDR1 and CDR2 sequences are MNHEY and SVGEGT. The CDR3 loop spans 14 amino acids.

V and J are TRBV18 and TRBJ2-7; tentative D call: TRBD1 (6 bases). CDR1 and CDR2 (germline): KGHSH, LQKENI. This CDR3 has 14 residues. Trimming cost V 0 bases and J 3 bases, with 9 bases left between them. This CDR3 reads CASSPPTGFYEQYF. CDR3 nucleotides: TGTGCCAGCTCACCACCGACAGGCTTCTACGAGCAGTACTTC.

This chain uses TRBV6-5 with TRBJ2-7; tentatively, D is TRBD1 (5 bases). CDR1 is MNHEY and CDR2 is SVGAGI in the germline V gene. V was clipped by 0 bases and J by 2 bases, with 11 bases between them. The CDR3 length is 15 residues. CDR3: CASSYSIGVAYEQYF. CDR3 nucleotide sequence: TGTGCCAGCAGTTACTCTATAGGGGTCGCCTACGAGCAGTACTTC.

This clone was seen a single time. The chain employs TRBV7-2 and TRBJ1-2, with 7 bases that match TRBD1. The CDR3 sequence is 15 residues long. From germline, CDR1 is SGHTA and CDR2 FQGNSA. The junction had 5 bases not matched to a gene; V was cut back by 0 bases and J by 4 bases. The CDR3 sequence: CASSLADRRFYGYTF. The CDR3, as DNA: TGTGCCAGCAGCTTAGCGGACAGGAGATTCTATGGCTACACCTTC.

The rearrangement uses TRBV15 and TRBJ1-2; 10 bases are a match to TRBD1. Per the germline V gene, CDR1 is LNHNV and CDR2 is YYDKDF (reference sequence). With V trimmed by 3 bases and J by 3 bases, 4 bases remained unmatched. The CDR3 sequence is 15 residues long. DNA for the CDR3: TGTGCCACCAGCAGGGGGACAGGGGCGGACTATGGCTACACCTTC. Protein sequence: CATSRGTGADYGYTF.

The chain joins TRBV7-9 to TRBJ1-1; 8 bases fit TRBD1. Germline CDR1 reads SEHNR; CDR2 reads FQNEAQ (reference sequence). V was clipped by 5 bases and J by 6 bases; unmatched bases: 5. The CDR3 has 13 residues. For the CDR3, the DNA is TGTGCCAGCAGCCTCGACAGGGGCCCTGAAGCTTTCTTT. It codes for CASSLDRGPEAFF.

The chain links TRBV18 to TRBJ2-7; the match to TRBD1 covers 11 bases. J was trimmed by 2 bases and V by 5 bases; bases with no gene match: 5. CDR3 size: 15 residues. The V gene's germline CDR1 is KGHSH and CDR2 LQKENI. CDR3 bases: TGTGCCAGCTCAGAGGGACAGGGGGGGACCTACGAGCAGTACTTC. Amino acids: CASSEGQGGTYEQYF.

This clone was seen only once. The chain employs TRBV18 and TRBJ1-2, with a tentative D call TRBD1 (6 bases). Germline CDR1 is KGHSH and CDR2 is LQKENI. The CDR3 loop spans 13 amino acids. Trimming stripped 6 bases from V and 8 bases from J, with 16 bases between. CDR3 sequence reads: CASSPVSGEGYTF. The CDR3 region has the DNA TGTGCCAGCTCTCCCGTATCAGGGGAGGGCTACACCTTC. Using reference TRBV18 and TRBJ1-2 for the parts outside the CDR3, the full variable domain is NAGVMQNPRHLVRRRGQEARLRCSPMKGHSHVYWYRQLPEEGLKFMVYLQKENIIDESGMPKERFSAEFPKEGPSILRIQQVVRGDSAAYFCASSPVSGEGYTFGSGTRLTVV.